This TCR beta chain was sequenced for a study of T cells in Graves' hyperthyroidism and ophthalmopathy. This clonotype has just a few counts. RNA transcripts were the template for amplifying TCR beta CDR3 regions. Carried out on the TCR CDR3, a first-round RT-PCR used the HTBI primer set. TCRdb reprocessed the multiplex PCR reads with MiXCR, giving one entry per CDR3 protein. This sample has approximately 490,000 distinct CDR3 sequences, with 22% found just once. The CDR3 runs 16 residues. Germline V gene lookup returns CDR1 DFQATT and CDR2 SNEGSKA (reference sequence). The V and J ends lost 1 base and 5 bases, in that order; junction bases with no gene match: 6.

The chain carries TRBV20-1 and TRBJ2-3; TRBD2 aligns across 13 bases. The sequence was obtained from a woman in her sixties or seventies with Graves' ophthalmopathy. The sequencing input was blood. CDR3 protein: CSARGTSGRGKDTQYF. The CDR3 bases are TGCAGTGCTAGAGGGACTAGCGGGAGAGGAAAAGATACGCAGTATTTT.